This T cell receptor (beta chain) stems from a study of T cells after posttransplantation cyclophosphamide (dated by TCRdb to the mid-2010s). Background on the whole study: Using TRB sequencing, the study followed how the T cell repertoire rebuilt after myeloablative bone marrow transplantation with posttransplantation cyclophosphamide given as GVHD prophylaxis. Samples from roughly 35 PTCy-treated patients, along with samples from 16 of their related bone marrow donors, underwent antigen receptor sequencing. Blood from every one of the roughly 35 PTCy patients who had 1-year posttransplant specimens underwent TRB sequencing. Up to about 3 additional blood samples from 2 to 5.2 years after transplant were also TRB-sequenced in 3 patients, as was pretransplant blood from 4 patients. Because TRA and TRB clonality correlated tightly in eight or nine samples, later TCR analyses were limited to TRB. Public TRB sequences were searched against a database of over 3,600 sequences associated with responses to pathogens, tumor antigens, self-antigens and alloantigens. The full study reports these points: The TRB repertoires of T cells infiltrating skin or the GI tract showed only limited overlap with the TRB repertoires found in blood. Across 45 or so patients, TRB clonality was highly associated with recipient CMV seropositivity and CMV reactivation, and PTCy diversity was similar to diversity in CNI/methotrexate controls. At 1-2 months, donor-recipient similarity was low but rose over the first year, and the later blood repertoires were often dominated by donor CD8+ memory clones.

In this sample, this clone turned up many times. The antigen it recognizes is unknown. Within one base of it there is no much larger clone, and no base qualities were kept. Genomic DNA was used for TRB sequencing, which was performed with the immunoSEQ assay at survey resolution or with the hsTCRB kit. In the original analysis: The immunoSEQ software was used for initial read processing, and the LymphoSeq R package was used for repertoire analyses. Clonality was computed as 1 minus normalized Shannon entropy; Gini coefficient was also calculated for each TRB dataset. Phenotypes of unsorted samples were inferred by mapping TRB sequences from sorted subsets of the recipient or donor onto the same recipient's unsorted samples. TCRdb obtained this table from immuneACCESS and retained in-frame rearrangements with V and J assigned. These tables miss some clones; where compared with another copy, unresolved V genes account for less than half of the shortfall, and the remainder is unexplained. V and J calls and clone size come straight from that table; D and trimming were deduced from the DNA. This sample has roughly 45,000 clones, none of them a singleton. 2.2% of the sample is held by the ten biggest clonotypes.

Trimming at the junction amounts to 0 bases on V and 2 bases on J, and the germline ends lie 8 bases apart. The CDR3 starts with the cysteine, ends with the phenylalanine, and has 14 residues. Solely the CDR3 DNA is kept, with 42 bases framed from the first base. Via the germline V gene, CDR1 is SGHRS and CDR2 YFSETQ. On the day of marrow donation, related bone marrow donors gave peripheral blood samples. Peripheral blood and bone marrow mononuclear cells were isolated by Ficoll-Hypaque density centrifugation and cryopreserved. This clonotype was obtained from a man aged 35-49 years in good health, CMV-negative, and a related stem cell transplant donor. Sequencing was carried out using PBMCs. The rearrangement joined TRBV5-1 to TRBJ1-1; confidence is insufficient to name the D gene. The CDR3 amino acid sequence is: CASSLGSGNTEAFF. DNA sequence: TGCGCCAGCAGCTTGGGGTCGGGAAACACTGAAGCTTTCTTT.